The source of this T cell receptor (beta chain) is a study of low-dose radiotherapy and immunotherapy resistance in tumors. The authors amplified TCRs for 20 PCR cycles with a constant-region primer and a V-primer adapter. MiXCR, applied by TCRdb to the reads, yields one record per CDR3 protein. Altogether tens of thousands of distinct CDR3 sequences are present, 12% being singletons, with the ten largest covering approximately 6.2%. Noted time point: before trial treatment. Germline CDR1 SGDLS, CDR2 YYNGEE. CDR3 length: 19 residues. V was trimmed by 4 bases and J by 1 base, leaving 21 bases between them. This clonotype was seen repeatedly, ten times or more.

The specimen was PBMCs, collected before treatment. The chain employs TRBV9 and TRBJ2-6; D tentatively reads TRBD1 or TRBD2 (5 bases each). The sequence was obtained from a female donor with ovarian cancer. The CDR3 here is CASSSRGSGSQSGANVLTF. In DNA, the CDR3 is TGTGCCAGCAGCTCAAGGGGTTCGGGAAGCCAGTCTGGGGCCAACGTCCTGACTTTC.